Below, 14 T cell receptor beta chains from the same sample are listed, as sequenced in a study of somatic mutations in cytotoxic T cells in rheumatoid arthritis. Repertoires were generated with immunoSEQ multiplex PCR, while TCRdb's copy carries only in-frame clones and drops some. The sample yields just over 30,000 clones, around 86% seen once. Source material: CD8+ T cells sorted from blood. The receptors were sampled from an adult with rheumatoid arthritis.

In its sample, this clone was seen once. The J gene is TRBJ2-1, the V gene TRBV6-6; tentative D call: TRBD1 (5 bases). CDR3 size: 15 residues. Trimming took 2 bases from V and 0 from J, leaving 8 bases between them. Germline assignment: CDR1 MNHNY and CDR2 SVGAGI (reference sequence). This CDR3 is CASSYSRGSYNEQFF. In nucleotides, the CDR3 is TGTGCCAGCAGTTACAGTAGGGGCTCCTACAATGAGCAGTTCTTC.

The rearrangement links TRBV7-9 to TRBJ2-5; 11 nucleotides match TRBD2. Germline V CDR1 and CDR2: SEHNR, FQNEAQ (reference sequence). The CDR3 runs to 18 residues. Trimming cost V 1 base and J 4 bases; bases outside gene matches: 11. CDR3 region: CASSLEGGLAGGRETQYF. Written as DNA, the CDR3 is TGTGCCAGCAGCTTAGAAGGGGGGCTAGCGGGAGGAAGAGAGACCCAGTACTTC.

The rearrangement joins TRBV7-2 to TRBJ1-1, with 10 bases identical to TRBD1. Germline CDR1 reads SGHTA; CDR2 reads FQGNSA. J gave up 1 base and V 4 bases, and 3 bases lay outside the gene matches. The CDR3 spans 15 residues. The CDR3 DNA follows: TGTGCCAGCAGCTACTGGGACAGGGGGAACACTGAAGCTTTCTTT. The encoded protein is CASSYWDRGNTEAFF.

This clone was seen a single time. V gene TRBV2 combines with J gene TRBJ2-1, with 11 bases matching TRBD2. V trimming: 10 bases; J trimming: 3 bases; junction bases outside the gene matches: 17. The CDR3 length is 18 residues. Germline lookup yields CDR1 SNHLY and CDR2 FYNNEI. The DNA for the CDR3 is TGTGCCATCCTGAACGAGAGGGCCGGGACTAGCGGCTACAATGAGCAGTTCTTC. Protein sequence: CAILNERAGTSGYNEQFF.

The CDR3 loop is CASSLVGNTGELFF. The DNA of the CDR3 is TGTGCCAGCAGCTTGGTGGGGAACACCGGGGAGCTGTTTTTT. V and J are TRBV5-4 and TRBJ2-2; D remains unclear. This CDR3 is 14 amino acids long. Germline CDR1 SGHNT, CDR2 YYREEE (reference sequence). V was pared by 0 bases and J by 1 base, with 4 bases between. Drawing the rest from reference TRBV5-4 and TRBJ2-2, the complete variable domain is ETGVTQSPTHLIKTRGQQVTLRCSSQSGHNTVSWYQQALGQGPQFIFQYYREEENGRGNFPPRFSGLQFPNYSSELNVNALELDDSALYLCASSLVGNTGELFFGEGSRLTVL.

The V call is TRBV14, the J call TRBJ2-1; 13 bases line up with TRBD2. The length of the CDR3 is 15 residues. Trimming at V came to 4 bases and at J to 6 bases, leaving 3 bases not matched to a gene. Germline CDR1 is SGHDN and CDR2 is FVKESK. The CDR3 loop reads CASSPRTSGSNEQFF. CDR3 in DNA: TGTGCCAGCAGCCCCCGGACTAGCGGGAGCAATGAGCAGTTCTTC. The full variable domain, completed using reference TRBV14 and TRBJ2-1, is EAGVTQFPSHSVIEKGQTVTLRCDPISGHDNLYWYRRVMGKEIKFLLHFVKESKQDESGMPNNRFLAERTGGTYSTLKVQPAELEDSGVYFCASSPRTSGSNEQFFGPGTRLTVL.

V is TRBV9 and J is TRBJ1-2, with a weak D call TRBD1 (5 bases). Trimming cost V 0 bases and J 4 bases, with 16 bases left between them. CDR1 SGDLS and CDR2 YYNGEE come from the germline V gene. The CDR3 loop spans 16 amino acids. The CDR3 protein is CASSVGGPDGSYGYTF. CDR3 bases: TGTGCCAGCAGCGTAGGGGGCCCGGACGGGTCCTATGGCTACACCTTC.

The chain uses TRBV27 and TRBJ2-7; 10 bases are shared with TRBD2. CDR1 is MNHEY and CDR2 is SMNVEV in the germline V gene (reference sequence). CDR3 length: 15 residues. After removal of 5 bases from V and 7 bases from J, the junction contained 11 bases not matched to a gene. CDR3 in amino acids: CASSPLAGVSHEQYF. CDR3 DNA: TGTGCCAGCAGTCCGCTAGCGGGAGTATCTCATGAGCAGTACTTC.

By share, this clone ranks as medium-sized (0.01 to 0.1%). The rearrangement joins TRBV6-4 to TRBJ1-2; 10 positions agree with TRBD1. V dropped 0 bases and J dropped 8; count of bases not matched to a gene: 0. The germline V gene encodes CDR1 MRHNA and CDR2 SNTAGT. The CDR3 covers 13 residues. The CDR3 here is CASSDSTGGGYTF. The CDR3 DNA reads TGTGCCAGCAGTGACTCGACAGGGGGCGGCTACACCTTC.

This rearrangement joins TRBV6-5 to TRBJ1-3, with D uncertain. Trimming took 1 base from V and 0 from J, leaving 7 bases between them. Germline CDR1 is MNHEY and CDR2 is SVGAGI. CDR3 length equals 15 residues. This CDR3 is CASSYLGSSGNTIYF. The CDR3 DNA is TGTGCCAGCAGTTACTTGGGCAGCTCTGGAAACACCATATATTTT.

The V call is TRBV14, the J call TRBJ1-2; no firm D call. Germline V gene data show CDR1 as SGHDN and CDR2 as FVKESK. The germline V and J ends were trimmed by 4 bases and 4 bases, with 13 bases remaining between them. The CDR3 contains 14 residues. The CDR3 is CASSPGSGGYGYTF. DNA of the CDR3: TGTGCCAGCAGCCCCGGGTCCGGAGGCTATGGCTACACCTTC.

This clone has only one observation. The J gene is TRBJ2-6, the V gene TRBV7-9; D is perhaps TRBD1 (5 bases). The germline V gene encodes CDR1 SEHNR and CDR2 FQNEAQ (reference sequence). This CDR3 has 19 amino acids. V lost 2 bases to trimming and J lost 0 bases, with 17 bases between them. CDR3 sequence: CASSLRGFDTLSGANVLTF. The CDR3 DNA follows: TGTGCCAGCAGCTTAAGGGGATTTGATACGCTCTCTGGGGCCAACGTCCTGACTTTC.

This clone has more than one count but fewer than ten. This CDR3 reads CASSPGGRAFF. The CDR3 DNA reads TGTGCCAGCAGCCCCGGTGGTAGAGCTTTCTTT. This chain joins TRBV6-5 and TRBJ1-1, with D uncertain. V shed 6 bases and J shed 10 bases, with 12 bases lying between them. The CDR3 totals 11 residues. The germline gives CDR1 MNHEY, CDR2 SVGAGI.

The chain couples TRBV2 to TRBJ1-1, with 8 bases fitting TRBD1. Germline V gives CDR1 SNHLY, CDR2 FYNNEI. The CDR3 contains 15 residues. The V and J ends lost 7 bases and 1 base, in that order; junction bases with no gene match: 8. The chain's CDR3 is CASIQGVSPNTEAFF. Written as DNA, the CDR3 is TGTGCCAGCATACAGGGGGTGTCTCCGAACACTGAAGCTTTCTTT.